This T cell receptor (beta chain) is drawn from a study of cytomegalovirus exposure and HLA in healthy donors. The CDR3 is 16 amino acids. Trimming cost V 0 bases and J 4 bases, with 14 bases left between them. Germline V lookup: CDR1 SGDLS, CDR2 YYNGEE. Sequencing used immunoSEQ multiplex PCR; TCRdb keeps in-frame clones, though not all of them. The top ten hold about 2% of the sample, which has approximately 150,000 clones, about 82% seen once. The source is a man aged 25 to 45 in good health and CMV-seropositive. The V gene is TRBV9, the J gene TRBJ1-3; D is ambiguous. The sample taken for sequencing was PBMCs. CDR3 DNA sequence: TGTGCCAGCAGCGTAGCTACGGCAGGTCAGGGAAACACCATATATTTT. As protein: CASSVATAGQGNTIYF.